These 11 T cell receptor beta chains originate from one sample sequenced in a study of T cell repertoires in cytomegalovirus infection. TCRdb recomputed calls from the reads with MiXCR, one row per CDR3 protein. The sample lists about 740,000 distinct CDR3 sequences; around 30% were seen once. These receptors have no identified antigens. Sequencing was performed on cultured PBMCs, taken from culture after CMV antigen stimulation. These TCRs come from a human donor in good health (CMV status not recorded). Some clones in this sample may be carry-over from other donors' samples.

In DNA, the CDR3 is TGTGCCAGCAGTTGGACAGGGATGAACGAGCAGTACTTC. Its protein product is CASSWTGMNEQYF. The chain joins TRBV27 to TRBJ2-7; TRBD1 matches at 8 bases. The CDR3 covers 13 residues. Losses at the gene ends were 4 bases for V and 5 bases for J; bases not matched to a gene: 4. CDR1 is MNHEY, CDR2 SMNVEV, per germline (reference sequence).

The rearrangement uses TRBV4-3 and TRBJ2-1, with D unclear. CDR1 and CDR2 from the germline V gene are LGHNA and YSLEER. CDR3 length: 15 amino acids. The germline V and J ends were trimmed by 0 bases and 0 bases, with 6 bases remaining between them. CDR3 residues: CASSQDASSYNEQFF. DNA for the CDR3: TGCGCCAGCAGCCAAGACGCTAGCTCCTACAATGAGCAGTTCTTC.

This clonotype has only a few counts. V usage is TRBV20-1 and J usage is TRBJ2-5, with 9 bases identical to TRBD1. The CDR3 totals 15 residues. Germline CDR1 and CDR2: DFQATT and SNEGSKA (reference sequence). V was clipped by 1 base and J by 5 bases; unmatched bases: 8. The CDR3 bases are TGCAGTGCTAGAGCTCCGGGACAGGGCAGGGAGACCCAGTACTTC. Its protein is CSARAPGQGRETQYF.

The gene calls are TRBV2 and TRBJ2-5; D might be TRBD2 (6 bases). Deletions cut 8 bases from V and 2 bases from J, with 12 bases between. Germline values: CDR1 SNHLY, CDR2 FYNNEI. The CDR3 length is 13 residues. CDR3: CASLGGSQETQYF. The CDR3 DNA reads as TGTGCCAGCCTGGGGGGTAGTCAAGAGACCCAGTACTTC. Based on the CDR3 plus reference TRBV2 and TRBJ2-5, the full variable domain is EPEVTQTPSHQVTQMGQEVILRCVPISNHLYFYWYRQILGQKVEFLVSFYNNEISEKSEIFDDQFSVERPDGSNFTLKIRSTKLEDSAMYFCASLGGSQETQYFGPGTRLLVL.

This clonotype was seen only a few times. The chain joins TRBV2 to TRBJ1-1; unclear D gene. The CDR3 contains 10 residues. Germline V gene lookup returns CDR1 SNHLY and CDR2 FYNNEI. V lost 3 bases and J lost 11, with 7 bases in between. In DNA form, the CDR3 reads TGTGCCAGCAGTGAGGGCGATGCTTTCTTT. This encodes CASSEGDAFF.

The chain employs TRBV7-2 and TRBJ2-5; the D gene is possibly TRBD2 (5 bases). The CDR3 extends over 17 amino acids. Germline-derived CDR1 and CDR2 are SGHTA and FQGNSA. Trimming removed 1 base from V and 3 bases from J, with 18 bases in between. Written as DNA, the CDR3 is TGTGCCAGCAGCTTAGAATTGGGCGGGCGTTCGGAAGAGACCCAGTACTTC. Residues: CASSLELGGRSEETQYF.

This clonotype was observed a handful of times. The genes are TRBV10-3 and TRBJ2-6; D is undetermined. With 3 bases removed from V and 4 bases from J, the gap between germline ends came to 10 bases. The germline V gene has CDR1 ENHRY and CDR2 SYGVKD. There are 15 residues in the CDR3. CDR3 nucleotides: TGTGCCATCAGTGACGCTAAGGCGGGGGCCAACGTCCTGACTTTC. This translates into CAISDAKAGANVLTF.

The rearrangement uses TRBV7-2 and TRBJ2-1; TRBD2 agrees at 8 bases. This CDR3 is 15 amino acids long. V lost 4 bases, J lost 6 bases, and 8 bases stayed unmatched. Germline lookup yields CDR1 SGHTA and CDR2 FQGNSA. The CDR3 reads CASSSRLARGNEQFF. DNA of the CDR3: TGTGCCAGCAGCTCTAGACTAGCGAGGGGCAATGAGCAGTTCTTC.

A remark on this clonotype: The junction differs from germline at one of its ends, possibly a read error. The genes are TRBV19 and TRBJ1-3; D is possibly TRBD1 (5 bases). From germline, CDR1 is LNHDA and CDR2 SQIVND (reference sequence). The CDR3 loop spans 14 amino acids. The CDR3 coding sequence is TGTGGCAGTAGTACTGAGGGGTACGGAAACACCATATATTTT. Residues: CGSSTEGYGNTIYF.

This clonotype was observed at least ten times. The CDR3 DNA follows: TGTGCCAGCAGCTTTTTGGAGCCCTACGAGCAGTACTTC. This translates into CASSFLEPYEQYF. The chain uses TRBV7-2 and TRBJ2-7; D unclear. This CDR3 contains 13 residues. Trimming left V 3 bases short and J 2 bases short, with 8 bases between. Looked up from germline, CDR1 is SGHTA and CDR2 is FQGNSA.

The rearrangement joins TRBV6-1 to TRBJ2-3, with 9 bases aligning to TRBD2. The CDR3 length is 16 residues. Germline V CDR1 and CDR2: MNHNS, SASEGT. Unmatched junction bases numbered 9, after V lost 3 bases and J lost 5 bases. The CDR3 here is CASSDPAGGRRDTQYF. The CDR3 DNA sequence: TGTGCCAGCAGTGACCCAGCGGGGGGCCGACGAGATACGCAGTATTTT.